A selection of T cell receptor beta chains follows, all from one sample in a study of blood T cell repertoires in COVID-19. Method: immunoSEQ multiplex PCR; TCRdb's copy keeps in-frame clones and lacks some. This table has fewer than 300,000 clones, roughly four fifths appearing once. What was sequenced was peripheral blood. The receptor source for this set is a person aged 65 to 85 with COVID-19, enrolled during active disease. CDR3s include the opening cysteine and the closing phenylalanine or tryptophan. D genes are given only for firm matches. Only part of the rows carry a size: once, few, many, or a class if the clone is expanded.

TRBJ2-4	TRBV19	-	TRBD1	TGTGCCAGTAGCCCGACAGGGGTAGCCAAAAACATTCAGTACTTC	CASSPTGVAKNIQYF
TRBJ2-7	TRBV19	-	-	TGTGCCAGTAGCGAACAGGTTATGGGGGAGCAGTACTTC	CASSEQVMGEQYF
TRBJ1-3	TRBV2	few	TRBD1	TGTGCCAGCAGTTCGGGGACAGGGTCTGGAAACACCATATATTTT	CASSSGTGSGNTIYF
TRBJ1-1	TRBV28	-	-	TGTGCCAGCAGTTTAAGGAGGGGAGGCACTGAAGCTTTCTTT	CASSLRRGGTEAFF
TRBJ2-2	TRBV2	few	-	TGTGCCAGCGGGCAGGGGAGCACCGGGGAGCTGTTTTTT	CASGQGSTGELFF
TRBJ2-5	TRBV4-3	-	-	TGCGCCAGCAGCCAAGGTGGCACGCAAGAGACCCAGTACTTC	CASSQGGTQETQYF
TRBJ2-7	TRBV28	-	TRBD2	TGTGCCTCGACTTCTAAGCGGGGCACCTACGAGCAGTACTTC	CASTSKRGTYEQYF
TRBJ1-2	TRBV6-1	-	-	TGTGCCAGCAGTGAAGGGGGCTTGTCACCATCTAACTATGGCTACACCTTC	CASSEGGLSPSNYGYTF
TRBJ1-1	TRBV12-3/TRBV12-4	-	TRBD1	TGTGCCAGCAGTTGGACAGGGGGCCATGAAGCTTTCTTT	CASSWTGGHEAFF
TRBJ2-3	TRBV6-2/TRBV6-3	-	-	TGTGCCAGCAGTTGGTCCTCCTACAGCACAGATACGCAGTATTTT	CASSWSSYSTDTQYF
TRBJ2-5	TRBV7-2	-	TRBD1	TGTGCCAGCAGCTCAATGGGACAGGGCGGTGAGACCCAGTACTTC	CASSSMGQGGETQYF
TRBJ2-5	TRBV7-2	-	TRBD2	TGTGCCAGCAGCCTCAGGACTAGCGGGGAGACCCAGTACTTC	CASSLRTSGETQYF
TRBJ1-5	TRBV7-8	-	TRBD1	TGTGCCAGCAGCCAGACAGGGGGCCCCTATCCCCAGCATTTT	CASSQTGGPYPQHF
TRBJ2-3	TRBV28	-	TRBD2	TGTGCCAGCAGACCGGGACTAGCGGGAGGGGCCTATGCGCAGTATTTT	CASRPGLAGGAYAQYF
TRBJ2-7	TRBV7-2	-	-	TGTGCCAGCAGCCCCGGGGGTGGCAGGGCCCTCTCCTACGAGCAGTACTTC	CASSPGGGRALSYEQYF
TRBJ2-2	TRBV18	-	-	TGTGCCAGCTCCAACCGCCCGACAGACATGCTTGGGGCCGGGGAGCTGTTTTTT	CASSNRPTDMLGAGELFF
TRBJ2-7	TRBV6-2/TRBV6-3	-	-	TGTGCCAGCAGTCCAGAAACAGGGCCCCTATACGAGCAGTACTTC	CASSPETGPLYEQYF
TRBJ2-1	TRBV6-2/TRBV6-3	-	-	TGTGCCAGCAGTAGTTACGGCCTGGGGGCGGGCCTACTGAATGAGCAGTTCTTC	CASSSYGLGAGLLNEQFF
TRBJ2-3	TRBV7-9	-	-	TGTGCCAGCCACGCGGGGCAGCAGTATTTT	CASHAGQQYF
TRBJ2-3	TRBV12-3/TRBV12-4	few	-	TGTGCCAGCATTATTAGTGGCACAGATACGCAGTATTTT	CASIISGTDTQYF
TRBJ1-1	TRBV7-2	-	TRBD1	TGTGCCAGCAGCGCACCCTCCGGGGACAGATCCTCTTTCTTT	CASSAPSGDRSSFF
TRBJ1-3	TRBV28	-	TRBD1	TGTGCCAGCAGTTCCGGACAGGGCCGGGTGGAGGGAAACACCATATATTTT	CASSSGQGRVEGNTIYF
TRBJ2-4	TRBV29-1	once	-	TGCAGCGCCAAACTTAGGGGTCCGGGTTTCGGCAAAAACATTCAGTACTTC	CSAKLRGPGFGKNIQYF
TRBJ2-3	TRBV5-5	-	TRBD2	TGTGCCAGCAGTAGCGGGGAGGGCATAGATACGCAGTATTTT	CASSSGEGIDTQYF
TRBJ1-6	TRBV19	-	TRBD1	TGTGCCAGTAGTATCCTCCCAGCCCGGGACAGGGTCACCTCACCCCTCCACTTT	CASSILPARDRVTSPLHF
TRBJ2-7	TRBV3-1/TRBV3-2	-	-	TGTGCCAGCCTTGATCACCTTAGCGGCGAGCAGTACTTC	CASLDHLSGEQYF
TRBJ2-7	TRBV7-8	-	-	TGTGCCAGCAGCTTAAGCGGAAGCTCCTACGAGCAGTACTTC	CASSLSGSSYEQYF
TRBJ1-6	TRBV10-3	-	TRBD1	TGTGCCATCAGTGAGTCAGGACAGGGGGTTTATTCACCCCTCCACTTT	CAISESGQGVYSPLHF
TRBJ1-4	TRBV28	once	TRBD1	TGTGCCAGCAGCGCAGGGGGCAGGGTAAAAAAGGAAAAACTGTTTTTT	CASSAGGRVKKEKLFF
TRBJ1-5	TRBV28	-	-	TGTGCCAGCAGAAAAAATAGGGAAGGGGGCAATCAGCCCCAGCATTTT	CASRKNREGGNQPQHF
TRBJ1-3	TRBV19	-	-	TGTGCCAGTAGTTCTCAGGGAAGCTCTGGAAACACCATATATTTT	CASSSQGSSGNTIYF
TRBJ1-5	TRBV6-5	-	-	TGTGCCAGCAGACCAGGGAGCAATCAGCCCCAGCATTTT	CASRPGSNQPQHF
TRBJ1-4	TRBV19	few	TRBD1	TGTGCCAGTAGTGACAGGGGGCGAGAAAAACTGTTTTTT	CASSDRGREKLFF
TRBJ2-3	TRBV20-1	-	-	TGCAGTGCAGGGGGCACAGATACGCAGTATTTT	CSAGGTDTQYF
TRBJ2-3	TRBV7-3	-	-	TGTGCCAGCACCCTCGGTATCACAGATACGCAGTATTTT	CASTLGITDTQYF
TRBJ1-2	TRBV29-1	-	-	TGCAGCGTCCATCTCGGCGGGGGCAGTGGCTACACCTTC	CSVHLGGGSGYTF
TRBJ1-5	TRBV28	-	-	TGTGCCAGCAGTTTGACACCAAATCAGCCCCAGCATTTT	CASSLTPNQPQHF
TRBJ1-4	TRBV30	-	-	TGTGCCGGAAGACGGGGGTACGATGAAAAACTGTTTTTT	CAGRRGYDEKLFF
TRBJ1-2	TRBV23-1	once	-	TGCGCCAGCAGTCAATTTGGCAGGCCCAGCTATGGCTACACCTTC	CASSQFGRPSYGYTF
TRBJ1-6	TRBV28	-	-	TGTGCCAGCAGTTTACATGCCGGGATTGAATCACCCCTCCACTTT	CASSLHAGIESPLHF
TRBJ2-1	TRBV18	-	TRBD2	TGTGCCAGCTCACCCCAGTCGGGGGGCAATGAGCAGTTCTTC	CASSPQSGGNEQFF
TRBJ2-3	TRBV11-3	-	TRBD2	TGTGCCAGCAGCTGGGCTAGCGGAGGAGCCGCGGATACGCAGTATTTT	CASSWASGGAADTQYF
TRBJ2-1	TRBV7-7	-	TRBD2	TGTGCCAGCAGCCCACTAGCGGGGGGGGTCTACAATGAGCAGTTCTTC	CASSPLAGGVYNEQFF